A selection of T cell receptor beta chains follows, all from one sample in a study of CD8+ T cells in alopecia areata. Libraries were prepared by immunoSEQ multiplex PCR; TCRdb keeps only in-frame clonotypes and omits some of them. Altogether 200,000 to 250,000 clones are present, approximately 61% being singletons, with the ten largest covering 1% to 1.5%. Sequenced material: CD4+ T cells sorted from blood, taken at week 0. The receptors derive from a human donor with alopecia areata. Both conserved end residues are part of each CDR3. The order of the fields is CDR3 length, J gene, V gene, clone size, D gene, CDR3 protein, CDR3 DNA. D genes are given only for firm matches. The size field is filled for only some rows; it gives once, few, many or a size class.

CDR3 length: 14
J gene: TRBJ2-5
V gene: TRBV11-1
clone size: NA
D gene: NA
CDR3 protein: CASSLLVAGETQYF
CDR3 DNA: TGTGCCAGCAGCTTACTGGTCGCGGGGGAGACCCAGTACTTC

CDR3 length: 14
J gene: TRBJ2-1
V gene: TRBV29-1
clone size: NA
D gene: TRBD1
CDR3 protein: CSACEPGQGSEQFF
CDR3 DNA: TGCAGCGCCTGTGAACCGGGACAGGGCTCTGAGCAGTTCTTC

CDR3 length: 13
J gene: TRBJ2-1
V gene: TRBV10-3
clone size: NA
D gene: NA
CDR3 protein: CAIRASSYNEQFF
CDR3 DNA: TGTGCCATCAGGGCGAGCTCCTACAATGAGCAGTTCTTC

CDR3 length: 12
J gene: TRBJ1-1
V gene: TRBV29-1
clone size: NA
D gene: NA
CDR3 protein: CSVARMRAEAFF
CDR3 DNA: TGCAGCGTTGCTCGAATGAGGGCTGAAGCTTTCTTT

CDR3 length: 15
J gene: TRBJ2-7
V gene: TRBV10-3
clone size: NA
D gene: NA
CDR3 protein: CAISGDSRPSYEQYF
CDR3 DNA: TGTGCCATCAGTGGTGACAGCCGCCCCTCCTACGAGCAGTACTTC

CDR3 length: 15
J gene: TRBJ2-6
V gene: TRBV5-1
clone size: NA
D gene: NA
CDR3 protein: CASSLIPSKANVLTF
CDR3 DNA: TGCGCCAGCAGCTTGATCCCAAGCAAGGCCAACGTCCTGACTTTC

CDR3 length: 16
J gene: TRBJ1-1
V gene: TRBV30
clone size: NA
D gene: NA
CDR3 protein: CAWSNHLMWGNTEAFF
CDR3 DNA: TGTGCCTGGAGTAACCACCTAATGTGGGGGAACACTGAAGCTTTCTTT

CDR3 length: 13
J gene: TRBJ2-1
V gene: TRBV6-4
clone size: NA
D gene: NA
CDR3 protein: CASSAQINNEQFF
CDR3 DNA: TGTGCCAGCAGTGCGCAGATCAACAATGAGCAGTTCTTC

CDR3 length: 13
J gene: TRBJ1-1
V gene: TRBV25-1
clone size: NA
D gene: NA
CDR3 protein: CASSDPGNTEAFF
CDR3 DNA: TGTGCCAGCAGTGATCCAGGGAACACTGAAGCTTTCTTT

CDR3 length: 11
J gene: TRBJ2-3
V gene: TRBV7-2
clone size: NA
D gene: NA
CDR3 protein: CASSFQDTQYF
CDR3 DNA: TGTGCCAGCAGCTTTCAAGATACGCAGTATTTT

CDR3 length: 15
J gene: TRBJ2-5
V gene: TRBV7-7
clone size: NA
D gene: NA
CDR3 protein: CASSLASGGPPTQYF
CDR3 DNA: TGTGCTAGCAGCTTAGCTTCGGGGGGCCCCCCTACCCAGTACTTC

CDR3 length: 20
J gene: TRBJ1-5
V gene: TRBV4-1
clone size: NA
D gene: NA
CDR3 protein: CASSQVGLKQAGDSNQPQHF
CDR3 DNA: TGCGCCAGCAGCCAAGTAGGCCTAAAACAAGCGGGGGATAGCAATCAGCCCCAGCATTTT

CDR3 length: 11
J gene: TRBJ2-7
V gene: TRBV28
clone size: NA
D gene: NA
CDR3 protein: CASGPSYEQYF
CDR3 DNA: TGTGCGTCTGGGCCCTCCTACGAGCAGTACTTC

CDR3 length: 13
J gene: TRBJ2-1
V gene: TRBV5-4
clone size: once
D gene: TRBD1
CDR3 protein: CASSRQGNNEQFF
CDR3 DNA: TGTGCCAGCAGCCGACAGGGAAACAATGAGCAGTTCTTC

CDR3 length: 13
J gene: TRBJ1-6
V gene: TRBV27
clone size: NA
D gene: NA
CDR3 protein: CASTGRGGSPLHF
CDR3 DNA: TGTGCCAGCACAGGCAGGGGAGGTTCACCCCTCCACTTT

CDR3 length: 13
J gene: TRBJ1-2
V gene: TRBV2
clone size: NA
D gene: NA
CDR3 protein: CASSPRLLHGYTF
CDR3 DNA: TGTGCCAGCAGTCCCAGACTCCTTCATGGCTACACCTTC

CDR3 length: 15
J gene: TRBJ2-7
V gene: TRBV6-5
clone size: NA
D gene: NA
CDR3 protein: CASSYSWAESYEQYF
CDR3 DNA: TGTGCCAGCAGTTACTCCTGGGCAGAGAGCTACGAGCAGTACTTC

CDR3 length: 13
J gene: TRBJ1-5
V gene: TRBV6-5
clone size: NA
D gene: TRBD1
CDR3 protein: CASSLDRAGPQHF
CDR3 DNA: TGTGCCAGCAGCCTCGACAGGGCTGGGCCCCAGCATTTT

CDR3 length: 16
J gene: TRBJ2-3
V gene: TRBV29-1
clone size: NA
D gene: NA
CDR3 protein: CSVEGAGAAFTDTQYF
CDR3 DNA: TGCAGCGTTGAAGGGGCGGGGGCTGCCTTCACAGATACGCAGTATTTT

CDR3 length: 13
J gene: TRBJ1-2
V gene: TRBV10-3
clone size: few
D gene: NA
CDR3 protein: CAISETLNYGYTF
CDR3 DNA: TGTGCCATCAGTGAGACACTCAACTATGGCTACACCTTC

CDR3 length: 14
J gene: TRBJ2-3
V gene: TRBV4-1
clone size: once
D gene: TRBD2
CDR3 protein: CASRHPGGTDTQYF
CDR3 DNA: TGCGCCAGCAGGCACCCGGGAGGGACAGATACGCAGTATTTT

CDR3 length: 13
J gene: TRBJ1-5
V gene: TRBV2
clone size: NA
D gene: NA
CDR3 protein: CASTLDHNQPQHF
CDR3 DNA: TGTGCCAGCACCCTGGACCACAATCAGCCCCAGCATTTT

CDR3 length: 12
J gene: TRBJ1-5
V gene: TRBV29-1
clone size: NA
D gene: NA
CDR3 protein: CSAGQPNQPQHF
CDR3 DNA: TGCAGCGCCGGACAGCCCAATCAGCCCCAGCATTTT

CDR3 length: 15
J gene: TRBJ1-2
V gene: TRBV9
clone size: once
D gene: TRBD1
CDR3 protein: CASSPRQGQGYGYTF
CDR3 DNA: TGTGCCAGCAGCCCTCGACAGGGGCAGGGCTATGGCTACACCTTC

CDR3 length: 12
J gene: TRBJ1-3
V gene: TRBV29-1
clone size: once
D gene: NA
CDR3 protein: CSVVFVGNTIYF
CDR3 DNA: TGCAGCGTTGTGTTCGTCGGGAACACCATATATTTT

CDR3 length: 14
J gene: TRBJ2-5
V gene: TRBV7-8
clone size: once
D gene: NA
CDR3 protein: CASSLTRVQETQYF
CDR3 DNA: TGTGCCAGCAGCTTAACGCGGGTCCAAGAGACCCAGTACTTC

CDR3 length: 12
J gene: TRBJ2-7
V gene: TRBV2
clone size: few
D gene: NA
CDR3 protein: CASSLTEYEQYF
CDR3 DNA: TGTGCCAGCAGCCTGACAGAGTACGAGCAGTACTTC

CDR3 length: 15
J gene: TRBJ1-1
V gene: TRBV29-1
clone size: few
D gene: NA
CDR3 protein: CSAGPGRLVVTEAFF
CDR3 DNA: TGCAGCGCCGGACCGGGCAGGTTGGTTGTCACTGAAGCTTTCTTT

CDR3 length: 13
J gene: TRBJ2-5
V gene: TRBV30
clone size: few
D gene: NA
CDR3 protein: CAWSVHQGETQYF
CDR3 DNA: TGTGCCTGGAGTGTACACCAAGGAGAGACCCAGTACTTC

CDR3 length: 13
J gene: TRBJ1-1
V gene: TRBV30
clone size: NA
D gene: TRBD1
CDR3 protein: CAWSVDRGTEAFF
CDR3 DNA: TGTGCCTGGAGTGTGGACAGGGGCACTGAAGCTTTCTTT

CDR3 length: 13
J gene: TRBJ1-5
V gene: TRBV29-1
clone size: few
D gene: NA
CDR3 protein: CSVEVAGQGPQHF
CDR3 DNA: TGCAGCGTTGAAGTGGCAGGGCAAGGACCCCAGCATTTT

CDR3 length: 14
J gene: TRBJ2-1
V gene: TRBV6-5
clone size: NA
D gene: TRBD2
CDR3 protein: CASTPPGGYNEQFF
CDR3 DNA: TGTGCCAGCACTCCCCCGGGGGGGTACAATGAGCAGTTCTTC

CDR3 length: 16
J gene: TRBJ2-3
V gene: TRBV11-2
clone size: NA
D gene: NA
CDR3 protein: CASSPTPQGLSDTQYF
CDR3 DNA: TGTGCCAGCAGCCCAACCCCACAGGGACTGTCAGATACGCAGTATTTT

CDR3 length: 16
J gene: TRBJ2-5
V gene: TRBV9
clone size: NA
D gene: TRBD2
CDR3 protein: CASSVGVSGGEETQYF
CDR3 DNA: TGTGCCAGCAGCGTAGGGGTTAGCGGGGGTGAAGAGACCCAGTACTTC

CDR3 length: 17
J gene: TRBJ2-3
V gene: TRBV29-1
clone size: few
D gene: TRBD2
CDR3 protein: CSGSVWTSGGAADTQYF
CDR3 DNA: TGCAGCGGAAGCGTTTGGACTAGCGGGGGGGCCGCAGATACGCAGTATTTT

CDR3 length: 11
J gene: TRBJ1-1
V gene: TRBV29-1
clone size: few
D gene: NA
CDR3 protein: CSAGTNTEAFF
CDR3 DNA: TGCAGCGCTGGGACTAACACTGAAGCTTTCTTT

CDR3 length: 14
J gene: TRBJ1-1
V gene: TRBV29-1
clone size: NA
D gene: NA
CDR3 protein: CSVDSRTYGTEAFF
CDR3 DNA: TGCAGCGTTGATAGTCGGACCTACGGCACTGAAGCTTTCTTT

CDR3 length: 13
J gene: TRBJ2-3
V gene: TRBV14
clone size: NA
D gene: NA
CDR3 protein: CASSVAYTDTQYF
CDR3 DNA: TGTGCCAGCAGTGTGGCTTACACAGATACGCAGTATTTT

CDR3 length: 15
J gene: TRBJ1-2
V gene: TRBV6-5
clone size: NA
D gene: TRBD1
CDR3 protein: CASSSQGATFYGYTF
CDR3 DNA: TGTGCCAGCAGTTCACAGGGGGCGACCTTCTATGGCTACACCTTC

CDR3 length: 16
J gene: TRBJ1-1
V gene: TRBV30
clone size: once
D gene: NA
CDR3 protein: CAWMVSWTHPSAEAFF
CDR3 DNA: TGTGCCTGGATGGTTAGCTGGACCCACCCTTCTGCTGAAGCTTTCTTT

CDR3 length: 14
J gene: TRBJ1-1
V gene: TRBV13
clone size: once
D gene: NA
CDR3 protein: CASSLGTRDTEAFF
CDR3 DNA: TGTGCCAGCAGCTTAGGGACCCGTGACACTGAAGCTTTCTTT

CDR3 length: 17
J gene: TRBJ1-2
V gene: TRBV30
clone size: NA
D gene: TRBD1
CDR3 protein: CAWSDLNRGRRDYGYTF
CDR3 DNA: TGTGCCTGGAGTGACCTAAACAGGGGGCGCCGAGACTATGGCTACACCTTC

CDR3 length: 13
J gene: TRBJ2-5
V gene: TRBV5-1
clone size: NA
D gene: NA
CDR3 protein: CASSGQTGETQYF
CDR3 DNA: TGCGCCAGCAGTGGACAAACAGGGGAGACCCAGTACTTC

CDR3 length: 14
J gene: TRBJ2-7
V gene: TRBV5-1
clone size: once
D gene: NA
CDR3 protein: CASSLESYLSEQYF
CDR3 DNA: TGCGCCAGCAGCTTGGAGTCCTACCTGTCGGAGCAGTACTTC

CDR3 length: 11
J gene: TRBJ1-1
V gene: TRBV29-1
clone size: NA
D gene: NA
CDR3 protein: CSVKENTEAFF
CDR3 DNA: TGCAGCGTTAAGGAGAACACTGAAGCTTTCTTT